The clone carrying this T cell receptor (beta chain) was detected only once. The entry originates in a study of CD8+ T cells in alopecia areata. CDR1 is GTSNPN and CDR2 is SVGIG in the germline V gene (reference sequence). V was shortened by 0 bases and J by 1 base, with 6 bases between the two germline ends. The CDR3 extends over 13 amino acids. As for treatment: oral pan-JAK inhibitor, 5-10 mg twice daily. Isolated RNA was reverse transcribed into cDNA used as the sequencing template. Data came from immunoSEQ multiplex PCR; TCRdb stores just in-frame clones and leaves some out. Of about 180,000 clones detected, roughly 50% appear once; the ten largest clones hold around 15%.

The clonotype originates from a human donor with alopecia areata. The sample here was CD4+ T cells sorted from blood, taken at approximately week 61, from a patient treated with tofacitinib. The rearrangement links TRBV30 to TRBJ2-5; no clear D gene. CDR3: CAWSVRIQETQYF. The DNA of the CDR3 is TGTGCCTGGAGTGTACGAATCCAAGAGACCCAGTACTTC.